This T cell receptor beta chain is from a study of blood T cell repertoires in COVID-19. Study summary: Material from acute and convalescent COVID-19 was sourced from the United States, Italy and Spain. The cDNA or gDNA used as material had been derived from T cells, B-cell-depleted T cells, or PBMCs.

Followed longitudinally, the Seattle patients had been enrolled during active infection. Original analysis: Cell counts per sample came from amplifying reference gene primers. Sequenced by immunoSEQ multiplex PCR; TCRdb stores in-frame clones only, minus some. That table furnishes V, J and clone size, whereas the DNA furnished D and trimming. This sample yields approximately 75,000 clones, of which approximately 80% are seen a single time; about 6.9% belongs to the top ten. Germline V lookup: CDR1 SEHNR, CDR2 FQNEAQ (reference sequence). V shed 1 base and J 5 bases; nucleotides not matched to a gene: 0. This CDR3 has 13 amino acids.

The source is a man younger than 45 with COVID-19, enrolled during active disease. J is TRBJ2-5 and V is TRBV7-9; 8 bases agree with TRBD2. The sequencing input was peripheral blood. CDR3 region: CASSLGLAETQYF. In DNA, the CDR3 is TGTGCCAGCAGCTTAGGACTAGCGGAGACCCAGTACTTC.